This T cell receptor (beta chain) emerged from a study of OX40 agonist ivuxolimab in advanced cancers. Study information: An anti-OX40 (CD134) antibody with agonistic activity, ivuxolimab, was administered to patients. Patients with hepatocellular carcinoma, melanoma, renal cell or head and neck cancer made up the dose-escalation patients. Eligibility rules accepted prior anti-PD-1, anti-PD-L1 or anti-CTLA-4 therapy, and around 44% had some. The mean age was roughly 60 years, ranging from 23 to 79, with around four fifths of participants male.

Libraries were prepared by immunoSEQ multiplex PCR; TCRdb keeps only in-frame clonotypes and omits some of them. The sample contains 35,000 to 50,000 clones, 85% to 90% of which appear only once. Germline values: CDR1 GTSNPN, CDR2 SVGIG (reference sequence). The CDR3 spans 14 residues. The V gene lost 4 bases and the J gene lost 3 bases, with 15 bases spanning the gap. The V gene is TRBV30, the J gene TRBJ1-2; TRBD1 might be the D (5 bases). This TCR came from an adult with an advanced solid tumor such as melanoma, head and neck, liver or kidney cancer. The input for sequencing was CD4+ or CD8+ T cells sorted from blood, taken in a trial of the OX40 agonist ivuxolimab. CDR3 bases: TGTGCCTGGAAGGGGCCCGGGGATTACTATGGCTACACCTTC. Protein sequence: CAWKGPGDYYGYTF.